This is a list of T cell receptor beta chains from one sample in a study of blood T cell dynamics during melanoma immunotherapy. Generated by immunoSEQ multiplex PCR, the TCRdb table keeps only in-frame clones and is missing some. Among 25,000 to 35,000 clones listed, approximately 88% were seen once. The sample here was blood, taken from a patient treated with checkpoint blockade. The origin of the receptors is a human donor with melanoma. The CDR3 runs from the conserved cysteine through the conserved F or W. Fields, in order: CDR3 length, V gene, CDR3 protein.

>15|TRBV7-2
CASSSELVSGAEAFF
>14|TRBV12-5
CASGLTGANYGYTF
>14|TRBV19
CAIADRGNTGELFF
>14|TRBV28
CASSHRDPNYGYTF
>17|TRBV9
CASSGLANPTSTDTQYF
>11|TRBV6-6
CASSYMETQYF
>17|TRBV7-8
CASSLASTGTGRYEQYF
>15|TRBV6-1
CASSSPNRGTAEAFF
>14|TRBV27
CASSLSRSGETQYF
>12|TRBV29-1
CSVEGGRYEQYF
>16|TRBV19
CASSIDQGTGHREQYF
>11|TRBV29-1
CSVGLATEAFF
>15|TRBV6-1
CASSERDRGNEKLFF
>11|TRBV28
CASARSLEAFF
>16|TRBV5-4
CASSPTTGPSGNTIYF
>14|TRBV7-8
CASSLGELGYGYTF
>14|TRBV19
CASSSSYSNQPQHF
>14|TRBV5-1
CASSEGGGNTEAFF
>16|TRBV19
CASTGTLMGKIEPQHF
>16|TRBV4-1
CASSQPPSGRDNEQFF
>15|TRBV21-1
CASSNRDRTYNEQFF
>13|TRBV5-1
CASRLIGPNEQFF
>14|TRBV10-2
CASSEPGPNTEAFF
>15|TRBV29-1
CSVEGGQGNRNGYTF
>13|TRBV19
CASSLSRNTEAFF
>15|TRBV7-7
CASSPTGGSPSKLFF
>15|TRBV28
CASSLRTKGITEAFF